This T cell receptor beta chain was recorded in a study of cytomegalovirus exposure and HLA in healthy donors. Study conclusions and caveats: The study designated 160 or so TCR beta chains cytomegalovirus-associated. HLA allele associations emerged for 17,000 or so TCR beta sequences in a later analysis, at 0.05 false discovery rate.

A word on this clone: Its antigen is unidentified.

Primers included in the PCR were 60 Vbeta and 13 Jbeta primers. TCRdb's copy holds only in-frame clones and misses some; the assay was immunoSEQ multiplex PCR. The table includes some 200,000 clones, 75% to 85% detected once. The CDR3 extends over 15 amino acids. Trimming took 0 bases from V and 3 from J; bases not matched to a gene: 2. Germline V CDR1 and CDR2: LGHNA, YSLEER. The chain is built from TRBV4-3 and TRBJ1-2; 9 nucleotides match TRBD1. This TCR derives from a girl aged 5 to 17 in good health and CMV-seropositive. Sequencing was carried out using PBMCs. The CDR3 DNA reads TGCGCCAGCAGCCAAGAGGGACAGGGCCACTATGGCTACACCTTC. Its protein product is CASSQEGQGHYGYTF.